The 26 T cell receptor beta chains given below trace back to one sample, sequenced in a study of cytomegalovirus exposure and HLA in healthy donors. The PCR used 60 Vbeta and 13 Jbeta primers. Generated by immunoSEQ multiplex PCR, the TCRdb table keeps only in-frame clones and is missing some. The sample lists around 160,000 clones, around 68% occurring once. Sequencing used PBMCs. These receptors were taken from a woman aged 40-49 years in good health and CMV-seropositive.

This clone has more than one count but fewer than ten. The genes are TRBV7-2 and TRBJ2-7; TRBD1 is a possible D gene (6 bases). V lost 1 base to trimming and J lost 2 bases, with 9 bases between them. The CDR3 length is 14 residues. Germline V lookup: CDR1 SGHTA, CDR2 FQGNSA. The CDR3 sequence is CASSLGTVTYEQYF. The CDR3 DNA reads TGTGCCAGCAGCTTAGGGACAGTAACCTACGAGCAGTACTTC.

The CDR3 region has the DNA TGCGCCAGCAGCCCTCGGGACTATTTGCCAGATACGCAGTATTTT. Its protein product is CASSPRDYLPDTQYF. V usage is TRBV4-1 and J usage is TRBJ2-3, with 7 bases identical to TRBD2. V lost 4 bases, J lost 4 bases, and 8 bases stayed unmatched. CDR1 is MGHRA and CDR2 is YSYEKL in the germline V gene. CDR3 length equals 15 residues.

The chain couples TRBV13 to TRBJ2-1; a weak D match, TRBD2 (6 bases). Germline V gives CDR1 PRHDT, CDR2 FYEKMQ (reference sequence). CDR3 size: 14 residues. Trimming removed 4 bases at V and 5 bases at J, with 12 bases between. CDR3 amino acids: CASSSGTGDNEQFF. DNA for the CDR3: TGTGCCAGCAGCTCCGGGACTGGAGACAATGAGCAGTTCTTC.

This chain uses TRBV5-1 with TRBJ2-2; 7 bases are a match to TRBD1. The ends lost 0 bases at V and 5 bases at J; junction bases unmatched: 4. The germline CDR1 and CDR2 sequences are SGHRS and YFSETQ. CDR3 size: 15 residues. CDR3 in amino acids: CASSLGGQITGELFF. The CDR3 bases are TGCGCCAGCAGCTTGGGGGGACAGATTACCGGGGAGCTGTTTTTT.

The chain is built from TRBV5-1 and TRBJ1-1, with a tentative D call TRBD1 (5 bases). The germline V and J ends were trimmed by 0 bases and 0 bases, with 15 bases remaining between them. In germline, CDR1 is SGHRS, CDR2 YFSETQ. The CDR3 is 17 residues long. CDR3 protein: CASSLAGKGRMNTEAFF. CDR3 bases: TGCGCCAGCAGCTTGGCCGGAAAGGGGCGGATGAACACTGAAGCTTTCTTT.

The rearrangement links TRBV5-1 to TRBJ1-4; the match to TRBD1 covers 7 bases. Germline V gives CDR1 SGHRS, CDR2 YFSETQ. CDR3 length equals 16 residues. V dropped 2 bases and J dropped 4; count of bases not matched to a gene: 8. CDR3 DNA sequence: TGCGCCAGCAGCTTAACCGGGACAGCCAATAATGAAAAACTGTTTTTT. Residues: CASSLTGTANNEKLFF.

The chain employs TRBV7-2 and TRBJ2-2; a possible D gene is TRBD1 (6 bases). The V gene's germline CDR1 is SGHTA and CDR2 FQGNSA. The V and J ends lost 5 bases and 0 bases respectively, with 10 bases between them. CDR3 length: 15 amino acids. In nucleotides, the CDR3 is TGTGCCAGCAGCCCAACAGGGTCGAACACCGGGGAGCTGTTTTTT. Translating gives CASSPTGSNTGELFF.

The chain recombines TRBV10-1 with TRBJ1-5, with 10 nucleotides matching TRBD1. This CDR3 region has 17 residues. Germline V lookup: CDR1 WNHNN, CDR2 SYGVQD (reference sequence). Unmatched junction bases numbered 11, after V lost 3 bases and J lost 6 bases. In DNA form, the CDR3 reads TGCGCCAGCAGTGACGACAGGGGGCGAGGTTGGGGTCAGCCCCAGCATTTT. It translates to CASSDDRGRGWGQPQHF.

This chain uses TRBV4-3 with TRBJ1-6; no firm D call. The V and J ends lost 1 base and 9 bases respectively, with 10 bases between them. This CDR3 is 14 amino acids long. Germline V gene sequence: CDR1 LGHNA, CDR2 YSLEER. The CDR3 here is CASSQAQITSPLHF. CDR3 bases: TGCGCCAGCAGCCAAGCCCAGATTACTTCACCCCTCCACTTT.

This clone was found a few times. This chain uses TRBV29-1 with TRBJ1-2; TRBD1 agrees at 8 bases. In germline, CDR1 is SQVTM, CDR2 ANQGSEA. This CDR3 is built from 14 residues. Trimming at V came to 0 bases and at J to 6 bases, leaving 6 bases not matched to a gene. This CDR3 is CSVEDQGARDGYTF. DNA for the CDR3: TGCAGCGTTGAAGATCAGGGGGCGCGGGATGGCTACACCTTC.

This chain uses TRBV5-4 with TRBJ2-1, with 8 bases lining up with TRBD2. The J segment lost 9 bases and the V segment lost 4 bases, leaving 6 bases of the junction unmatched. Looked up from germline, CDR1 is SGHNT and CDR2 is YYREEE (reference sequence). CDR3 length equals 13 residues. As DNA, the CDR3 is TGTGCCAGCAGCCCCTGGACTAGCAGTGAGCAGTTCTTC. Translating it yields CASSPWTSSEQFF.

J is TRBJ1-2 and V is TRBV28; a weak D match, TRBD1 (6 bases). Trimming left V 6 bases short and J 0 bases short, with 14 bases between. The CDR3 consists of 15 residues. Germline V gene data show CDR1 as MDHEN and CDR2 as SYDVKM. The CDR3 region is CASSQGGGPNYGYTF. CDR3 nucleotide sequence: TGTGCCAGCAGCCAAGGGGGGGGGCCTAACTATGGCTACACCTTC.

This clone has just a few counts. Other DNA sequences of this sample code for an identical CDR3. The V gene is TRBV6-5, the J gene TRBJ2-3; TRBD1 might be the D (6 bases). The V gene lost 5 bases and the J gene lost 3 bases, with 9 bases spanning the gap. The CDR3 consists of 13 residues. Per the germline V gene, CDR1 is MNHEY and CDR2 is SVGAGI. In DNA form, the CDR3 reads TGTGCCAGCAGTAAACAGGGAACAGATACGCAGTATTTT. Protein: CASSKQGTDTQYF.

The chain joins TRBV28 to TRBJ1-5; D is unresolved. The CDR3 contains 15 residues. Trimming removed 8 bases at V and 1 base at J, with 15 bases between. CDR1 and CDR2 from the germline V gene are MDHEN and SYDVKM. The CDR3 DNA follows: TGTGCCAGCGGCCTGGAGCAGTTAAGCAATCAGCCCCAGCATTTT. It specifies CASGLEQLSNQPQHF.

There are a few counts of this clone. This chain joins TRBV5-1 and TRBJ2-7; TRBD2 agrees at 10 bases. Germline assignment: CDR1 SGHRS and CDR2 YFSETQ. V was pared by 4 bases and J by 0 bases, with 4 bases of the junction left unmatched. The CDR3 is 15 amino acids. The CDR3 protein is CASSRSGRYSYEQYF. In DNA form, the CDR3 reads TGCGCCAGCAGCCGTAGCGGGAGGTACTCCTACGAGCAGTACTTC.

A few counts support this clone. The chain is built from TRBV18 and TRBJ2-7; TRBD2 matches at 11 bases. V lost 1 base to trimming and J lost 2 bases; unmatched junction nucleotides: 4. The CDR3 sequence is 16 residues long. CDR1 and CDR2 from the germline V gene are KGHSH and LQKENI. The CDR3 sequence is CASSPRLAGTTYEQYF. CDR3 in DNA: TGTGCCAGCTCACCACGACTAGCGGGGACCACCTACGAGCAGTACTTC.

CDR3 bases: TGTGCCAGCAGACCCGACGGGGGGGCCTATGGCTACACCTTC. Its protein is CASRPDGGAYGYTF. The rearrangement uses TRBV6-5 and TRBJ1-2, with D maybe TRBD1 (6 bases). Trimming took off 6 bases at V and 4 bases at J, with 15 bases between the two ends. CDR1 and CDR2 from the germline V gene are MNHEY and SVGAGI. The length of the CDR3 is 14 residues.

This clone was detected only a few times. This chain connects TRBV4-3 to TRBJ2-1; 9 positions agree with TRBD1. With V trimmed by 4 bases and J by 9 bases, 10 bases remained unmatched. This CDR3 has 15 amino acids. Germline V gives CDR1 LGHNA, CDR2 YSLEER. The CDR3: CASSPSGTGSGEQFF. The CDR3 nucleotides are TGCGCCAGCAGCCCCTCCGGGACAGGGTCCGGTGAGCAGTTCTTC.

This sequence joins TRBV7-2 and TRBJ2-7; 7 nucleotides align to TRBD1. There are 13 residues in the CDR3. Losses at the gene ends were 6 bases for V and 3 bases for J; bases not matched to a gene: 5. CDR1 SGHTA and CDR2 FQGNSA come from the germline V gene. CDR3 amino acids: CASSPDRVYEQYF. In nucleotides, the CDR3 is TGTGCCAGCAGTCCCGACAGGGTCTACGAGCAGTACTTC.

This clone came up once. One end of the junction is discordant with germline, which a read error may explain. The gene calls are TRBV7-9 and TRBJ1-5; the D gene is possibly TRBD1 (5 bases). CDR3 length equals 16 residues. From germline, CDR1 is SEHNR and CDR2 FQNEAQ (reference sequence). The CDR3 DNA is TGTGCCAGCAGCTTAGGAACCGGGGGTGACAATCAGCCCCAGAATTTT. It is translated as CASSLGTGGDNQPQNF. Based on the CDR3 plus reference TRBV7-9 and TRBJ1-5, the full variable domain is DTGVSQNPRHKITKRGQNVTFRCDPISEHNRLYWYRQTLGQGPEFLTYFQNEAQLEKSRLLSDRFSAERPKGSFSTLEIQRTEQGDSAMYLCASSLGTGGDNQPQNFGDGTRLSIL.

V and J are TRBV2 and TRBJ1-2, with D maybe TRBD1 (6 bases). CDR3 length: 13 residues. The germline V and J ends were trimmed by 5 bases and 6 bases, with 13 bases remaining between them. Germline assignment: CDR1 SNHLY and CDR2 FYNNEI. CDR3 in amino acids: CASSLTGSDGYTF. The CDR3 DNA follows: TGTGCCAGCAGTCTTACAGGGTCTGATGGCTACACCTTC.

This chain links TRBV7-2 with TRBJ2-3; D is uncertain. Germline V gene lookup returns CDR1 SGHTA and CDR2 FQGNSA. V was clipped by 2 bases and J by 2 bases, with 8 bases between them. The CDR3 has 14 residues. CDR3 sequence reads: CASSLLGTTDTQYF. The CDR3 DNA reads TGTGCCAGCAGCTTACTAGGTACCACAGATACGCAGTATTTT.

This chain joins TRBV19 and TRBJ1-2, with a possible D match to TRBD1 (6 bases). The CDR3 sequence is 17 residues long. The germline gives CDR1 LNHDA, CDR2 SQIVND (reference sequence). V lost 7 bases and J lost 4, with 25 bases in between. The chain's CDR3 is CASKHEVGTPRGYGYTF. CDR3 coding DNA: TGTGCCAGTAAGCACGAAGTTGGGACACCTCGAGGCTATGGCTACACCTTC.

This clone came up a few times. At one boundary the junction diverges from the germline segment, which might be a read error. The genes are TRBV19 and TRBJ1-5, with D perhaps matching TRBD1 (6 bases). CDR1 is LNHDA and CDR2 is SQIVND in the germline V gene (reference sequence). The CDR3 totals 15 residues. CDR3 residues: CASSIGQYGDQPQNF. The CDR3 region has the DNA TGTGCCAGTAGTATTGGACAGTACGGGGATCAGCCCCAGAATTTT.

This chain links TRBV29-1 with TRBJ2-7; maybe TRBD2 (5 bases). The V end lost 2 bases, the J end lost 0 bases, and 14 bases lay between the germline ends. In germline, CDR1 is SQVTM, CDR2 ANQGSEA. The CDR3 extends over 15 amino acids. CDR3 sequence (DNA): TGCAGCGTTGAATCTTCGAGGGAGCCCTCCTACGAGCAGTACTTC. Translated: CSVESSREPSYEQYF.

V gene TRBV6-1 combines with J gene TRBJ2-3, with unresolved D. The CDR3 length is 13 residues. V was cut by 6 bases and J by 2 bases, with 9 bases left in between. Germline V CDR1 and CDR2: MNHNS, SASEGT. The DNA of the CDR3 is TGTGCCAGCAGACGAACAGACACAGATACGCAGTATTTT. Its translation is CASRRTDTDTQYF.